This TCR beta chain was retrieved from a study of cytomegalovirus exposure and HLA in healthy donors. The study, taken as a whole, reports: The authors reported that TCR beta sequences could predict HLA-A and HLA-B alleles. These predictions were accurate for most subjects in the first cohort. Analysis performed later showed TCR beta chains linked to HLA being more clonally expanded than equally common others. A reported reduction in N-insertions relative to the roughly 700-donor mean was seen in an Asian-associated ancestry cluster in a later analysis. Most likely, a cluster of highly shared sequence variants arose as a sequencing artifact.

The CDR3 is made up of 12 amino acids. From germline, CDR1 is SQVTM and CDR2 ANQGSEA. V lost 6 bases and J lost 2; bases outside the gene matches: 2. With 60 Vbeta and 13 Jbeta primers, the PCR was carried out. Profiling relied on immunoSEQ multiplex PCR, and the TCRdb table lists in-frame clones only, not all of them. The table records about 160,000 clones, roughly four fifths of them present only once. Concerning this clone itself: Its specificity is unknown. Other DNA sequences in this sample translate to the same CDR3.

The origin of this receptor is a woman aged 18-29 years in good health and CMV-seronegative. Sequencing input: PBMCs. The rearrangement links TRBV29-1 to TRBJ2-7; 9 bases are a match to TRBD1. The CDR3 nucleotides read TGCAGCGTCGGGACAGGGACCTACGAGCAGTACTTC. Protein product: CSVGTGTYEQYF.